A single sample is the source of the 11 T cell receptor beta chains below, sequenced in a study of cytomegalovirus exposure and HLA in healthy donors. Only in-frame clones appear in the TCRdb table, and some are missing; sequencing was by immunoSEQ multiplex PCR. The sample carries 220,000 or so clones, around nine tenths recorded once. The sequencing sample was made of PBMCs. These receptors all come from a woman aged 18-30 years in good health and CMV-seronegative.

The V call is TRBV6-1, the J call TRBJ2-1; 9 nucleotides match TRBD1. The trim removed 6 bases at V and 2 bases at J, leaving 5 bases unmatched. The germline V gene has CDR1 MNHNS and CDR2 SASEGT. The CDR3 totals 15 residues. CDR3 DNA sequence: TGTGCCAGCAGCCGGGACAGGGCGACCTACAATGAGCAGTTCTTC. Residues: CASSRDRATYNEQFF.

This clone was seen a few times. The chain joins TRBV7-6 to TRBJ1-5, with D possibly being TRBD1 (6 bases). Trimming cost V 6 bases and J 1 base, with 7 bases left between them. The CDR3 sequence is 13 residues long. Germline assignment: CDR1 SGHVS and CDR2 FNYEAQ. The CDR3 sequence: CASRGGSNQPQHF. Here the CDR3 DNA reads TGTGCCAGCAGAGGGGGAAGCAATCAGCCCCAGCATTTT.

CDR3 sequence: CASSPSGQDYEQYF. The CDR3 region has the DNA TGTGCCAGCTCACCGTCGGGACAAGATTACGAGCAGTACTTC. The V call is TRBV18, the J call TRBJ2-7, with a tentative D call TRBD1 (6 bases). Trimming removed 3 bases from V and 4 bases from J, with 13 bases in between. This CDR3 contains 14 residues. The germline gives CDR1 KGHSH, CDR2 LQKENI.

The chain employs TRBV4-1 and TRBJ1-6, with TRBD1 identical over 10 bases. V lost 1 base to trimming and J lost 9 bases; unmatched junction nucleotides: 9. Germline V lookup: CDR1 MGHRA, CDR2 YSYEKL. The CDR3 spans 17 residues. The CDR3 here is CASSQVPGQGEASPLHF. In DNA, the CDR3 is TGCGCCAGCAGCCAAGTTCCCGGACAGGGGGAGGCTTCACCCCTCCACTTT.

The genes are TRBV27 and TRBJ1-3, with D possibly matching TRBD1 (6 bases). Germline loops: CDR1 MNHEY, CDR2 SMNVEV (reference sequence). The CDR3 is 16 residues long. Trimming stripped 4 bases from V and 0 bases from J, with 13 bases between. The chain's CDR3 is CASSSGGGPSGNTIYF. DNA for the CDR3: TGTGCCAGCAGTTCCGGCGGGGGGCCCTCTGGAAACACCATATATTTT.

The chain links TRBV27 to TRBJ1-5; D gene unclear. Deletions cut 8 bases from V and 2 bases from J, with 10 bases between. The CDR3 is 13 residues long. Germline V lookup: CDR1 MNHEY, CDR2 SMNVEV (reference sequence). The CDR3, as DNA: TGTGCCAGCCGGAGGGCTGGCAATCAGCCCCAGCATTTT. It yields the protein CASRRAGNQPQHF.

The chain recombines TRBV19 with TRBJ2-1, with 10 bases identical to TRBD1. Trimming removed 5 bases from V and 6 bases from J; junction bases left unmatched: 13. This CDR3 spans 17 amino acids. The V gene's germline CDR1 is LNHDA and CDR2 SQIVND (reference sequence). The CDR3 DNA reads TGTGCCAGTAGTCCCCCCGGAGGACAGGGGGGGAGCAATGAGCAGTTCTTC. It encodes CASSPPGGQGGSNEQFF.

There are a few counts of this clone. V usage is TRBV19 and J usage is TRBJ2-7; 11 bases are shared with TRBD2. The germline V gene has CDR1 LNHDA and CDR2 SQIVND (reference sequence). The J segment lost 2 bases and the V segment lost 6 bases, leaving 3 bases of the junction unmatched. The CDR3 totals 14 residues. CDR3: CASRGTSGAYEQYF. CDR3 in DNA: TGTGCCAGTAGGGGGACTAGCGGAGCCTACGAGCAGTACTTC.

The chain is built from TRBV9 and TRBJ2-1, with 8 bases lining up with TRBD2. Trimming took 0 bases from V and 3 from J; bases not matched to a gene: 5. The CDR3 consists of 16 residues. Looked up from germline, CDR1 is SGDLS and CDR2 is YYNGEE. The CDR3 sequence: CASSVGGLVGYNEQFF. The CDR3 DNA follows: TGTGCCAGCAGCGTAGGGGGACTAGTCGGCTACAATGAGCAGTTCTTC.

The chain uses TRBV19 and TRBJ1-4; tentatively, D is TRBD1 (5 bases). Germline CDR1 and CDR2: LNHDA and SQIVND (reference sequence). The V and J ends lost 0 bases and 16 bases respectively, with 21 bases between them. The CDR3 spans 15 residues. The CDR3, as DNA: TGTGCCAGTAGTATAGATACGAACCGAAGGCAGGGCCAGTTTTTT. It translates to CASSIDTNRRQGQFF. The variable domain in full, completed from reference TRBV19 and TRBJ1-4, reads DGGITQSPKYLFRKEGQNVTLSCEQNLNHDAMYWYRQDPGQGLRLIYYSQIVNDFQKGDIAEGYSVSREKKESFPLTVTSAQKNPTAFYLCASSIDTNRRQGQFFGSGTQLSVL.

This chain links TRBV6-1 with TRBJ1-6; 8 bases fit TRBD1. J was trimmed by 8 bases and V by 8 bases; bases with no gene match: 11. This CDR3 has 15 residues. Germline V CDR1 and CDR2: MNHNS, SASEGT. The CDR3 loop is CASPSQDRGDSPLHF. The CDR3 DNA reads as TGTGCCAGCCCAAGCCAAGACAGGGGTGATTCACCCCTCCACTTT.